A single sample is the source of the 28 T cell receptor beta chains below, sequenced in a study of cytomegalovirus exposure and HLA in healthy donors. Amplification used 60 Vbeta primers and 13 Jbeta primers. Sequencing was performed with immunoSEQ multiplex PCR; in TCRdb, only in-frame clones are kept and a portion is missing. The profile shows 150,000 to 250,000 clones, under 90% of them singletons. Material for sequencing was PBMCs. All receptors derive from a boy between 2 and 15 years old in good health and CMV-seronegative.

The chain carries TRBV20-1 and TRBJ1-2; TRBD1 matches at 10 bases. The CDR3 is 11 residues long. CDR1 is DFQATT and CDR2 is SNEGSKA in the germline V gene (reference sequence). The chain's CDR3 is CKPTGGLGYTF. DNA for the CDR3: TGCAAACCGACAGGGGGCCTTGGCTACACCTTC.

The chain joins TRBV27 to TRBJ1-4, with 7 bases matching TRBD1. V shed 6 bases and J 4 bases; nucleotides not matched to a gene: 14. The CDR3 consists of 17 residues. CDR1 and CDR2 (germline): MNHEY, SMNVEV (reference sequence). The CDR3 reads CASRSRGNHKVNEKLFF. Here the CDR3 DNA reads TGTGCCAGCAGATCCAGGGGGAATCACAAAGTTAATGAAAAACTGTTTTTT.

This clone was picked up one time. The V gene is TRBV28, the J gene TRBJ2-3; D may be TRBD1 (6 bases). The germline V and J ends were trimmed by 7 bases and 8 bases, with 16 bases remaining between them. CDR1 is MDHEN, CDR2 SYDVKM, per germline. CDR3 length: 13 residues. Written as DNA, the CDR3 is TGTGCCAGCACCAACAAGGGCAGGGGTACGCAGTATTTT. This codes for CASTNKGRGTQYF.

This clone showed up just once. The chain uses TRBV5-1 and TRBJ2-5; TRBD1 might be the D (5 bases). There are 14 residues in the CDR3. Germline V gene sequence: CDR1 SGHRS, CDR2 YFSETQ. V was pared by 1 base and J by 2 bases, with 9 bases between. This CDR3 reads CASSLPGWQETQYF. The CDR3, as DNA: TGCGCCAGCAGCTTGCCAGGGTGGCAAGAGACCCAGTACTTC.

In regard to this clone: The junction departs from the called germline gene at one end, perhaps through a read error. The rearrangement links TRBV7-6 to TRBJ2-5, with no clear D. Per the germline V gene, CDR1 is SGHVS and CDR2 is FNYEAQ. The length of the CDR3 is 13 residues. This CDR3 reads CASSLATWRRMHF. The CDR3 nucleotides are TGTGCCAGCAGCTTAGCGACCTGGCGGCGAATGCACTTC.

CDR3 DNA: TGTGCCAGCAGCTTGGGGGCGGGTACAGATACGCAGTATTTT. It is translated as CASSLGAGTDTQYF. The gene calls are TRBV5-4 and TRBJ2-3; D perhaps matches TRBD2 (5 bases). The germline CDR1 and CDR2 sequences are SGHNT and YYREEE (reference sequence). V lost 0 bases to trimming and J lost 3 bases, with 8 bases between them. This CDR3 is 14 amino acids long. Using reference TRBV5-4 and TRBJ2-3 for the parts outside the CDR3, the full variable domain is ETGVTQSPTHLIKTRGQQVTLRCSSQSGHNTVSWYQQALGQGPQFIFQYYREEENGRGNFPPRFSGLQFPNYSSELNVNALELDDSALYLCASSLGAGTDTQYFGPGTRLTVL.

In its sample, this clone was seen once. The rearrangement uses TRBV6-1 and TRBJ1-6; 7 bases are shared with TRBD1. Germline V gene data show CDR1 as MNHNS and CDR2 as SASEGT. J gave up 6 bases and V 3 bases, and 5 bases lay outside the gene matches. This CDR3 is built from 15 residues. CDR3: CASSDRGQLNSPLHF. The CDR3 bases are TGTGCCAGCAGTGACCGGGGACAGCTTAATTCACCCCTCCACTTT.

The chain has TRBV4-1 and TRBJ2-1, with TRBD1 identical over 7 bases. The V gene end was trimmed by 1 base and the J gene end by 3 bases; junction bases not matched to a gene: 6. CDR1 and CDR2 from the germline V gene are MGHRA and YSYEKL. CDR3 size: 16 residues. Here the CDR3 reads CASSQAGQLGYNEQFF. In DNA form, the CDR3 reads TGCGCCAGCAGCCAAGCGGGACAGCTTGGCTACAATGAGCAGTTCTTC.

This chain links TRBV15 with TRBJ2-1; 8 bases agree with TRBD2. V gave up 1 base and J gave up 8 bases; unmatched junction bases: 10. CDR3 size: 16 residues. The germline V gene encodes CDR1 LNHNV and CDR2 YYDKDF (reference sequence). CDR3 in amino acids: CATSRGPGGGEDEQFF. The CDR3 DNA reads TGTGCCACCAGCAGAGGTCCGGGGGGGGGCGAGGATGAGCAGTTCTTC. Supplemented by reference TRBV15 and TRBJ2-1, the full variable domain reads DAMVIQNPRYQVTQFGKPVTLSCSQTLNHNVMYWYQQKSSQAPKLLFHYYDKDFNNEADTPDNFQSRRPNTSFCFLDIRSPGLGDTAMYLCATSRGPGGGEDEQFFGPGTRLTVL.

The chain combines TRBV19 with TRBJ1-2; D is unresolved. The V end was cut by 5 bases, the J end by 8 bases, with 15 bases between. The germline CDR1 and CDR2 sequences are LNHDA and SQIVND (reference sequence). This CDR3 comprises 13 residues. Here the CDR3 DNA reads TGTGCCAGTAGTGTTCCGGGAATGTGGGGCTACACCTTC. Protein product: CASSVPGMWGYTF. The whole variable domain, remainder taken from reference TRBV19 and TRBJ1-2, is DGGITQSPKYLFRKEGQNVTLSCEQNLNHDAMYWYRQDPGQGLRLIYYSQIVNDFQKGDIAEGYSVSREKKESFPLTVTSAQKNPTAFYLCASSVPGMWGYTFGSGTRLTVV.

The rearrangement joins TRBV6-6 to TRBJ2-3, with D perhaps matching TRBD1 (5 bases). From germline, CDR1 is MNHNY and CDR2 SVGAGI (reference sequence). V was trimmed by 0 bases and J by 5 bases, leaving 9 bases between them. The CDR3 runs to 14 residues. The CDR3 loop is CASSYSSREDTQYF. In DNA, the CDR3 is TGTGCCAGCAGTTACTCGAGCAGGGAAGATACGCAGTATTTT.

This chain uses TRBV7-9 with TRBJ1-6; 11 bases line up with TRBD1. The CDR3 runs 14 residues. The V gene end was trimmed by 8 bases and the J gene end by 13 bases; junction bases not matched to a gene: 10. Germline CDR1 is SEHNR and CDR2 is FQNEAQ (reference sequence). The DNA for the CDR3 is TGTGCCAGCGAGGGGTGGACAGGGGGCTCGCCCCTCCACTTT. Protein: CASEGWTGGSPLHF.

The rearrangement links TRBV6-5 to TRBJ2-5; TRBD2 agrees at 10 bases. The closer fit of TRBJ2-7 to the DNA end suggests the J call may be wrong. The CDR3 is 16 residues long. Germline V lookup: CDR1 MNHEY, CDR2 SVGAGI. CDR3 DNA: TGTGCCAGCAGTTACGGTAGTAGCGGGGGGCCCTACGAGCAGTACTTC. Protein product: CASSYGSSGGPYEQYF.

The chain carries TRBV19 and TRBJ2-7, with D possibly matching TRBD1 (6 bases). Germline V gives CDR1 LNHDA, CDR2 SQIVND (reference sequence). The V gene lost 5 bases and the J gene lost 4 bases, with 21 bases spanning the gap. The CDR3 runs to 16 residues. Written as DNA, the CDR3 is TGTGCCAGTAGTCCCGAAGGGGGACACAGTAGGTACGAGCAGTACTTC. This translates into CASSPEGGHSRYEQYF.

This rearrangement joins TRBV6-1 to TRBJ1-5; maybe TRBD1 (5 bases). The CDR3 runs to 16 residues. With 4 bases removed from V and 3 bases from J, the gap between germline ends came to 16 bases. Germline CDR1 is MNHNS and CDR2 is SASEGT. CDR3 nucleotide sequence: TGTGCCAGCAGTGTGCTGTCGGGGGTGGACAATCAGCCCCAGCATTTT. Translating it yields CASSVLSGVDNQPQHF.

This clone is a singleton in its sample. V is TRBV5-1 and J is TRBJ1-6; no firm D call. CDR3 length: 13 amino acids. CDR1 and CDR2 from the germline V gene are SGHRS and YFSETQ. The V end lost 4 bases, the J end lost 10 bases, and 12 bases lay between the germline ends. CDR3 sequence (DNA): TGCGCCAGCAGCGTAGCGGGAGACTCACCCCTCCACTTT. This gives the protein CASSVAGDSPLHF.

This rearrangement joins TRBV6-1 to TRBJ1-2; D unclear. The germline V gene encodes CDR1 MNHNS and CDR2 SASEGT. The CDR3 is made up of 14 amino acids. V lost 1 base, J lost 8 bases, and 14 bases lay in between. In nucleotides, the CDR3 is TGTGCCAGCAGTGAAGGAGTAGGAGGGTTCGGCTACACCTTC. Protein product: CASSEGVGGFGYTF.

J is TRBJ1-5 and V is TRBV4-1; D not certain. The length of the CDR3 is 14 residues. CDR1 and CDR2 from the germline V gene are MGHRA and YSYEKL. Trimming removed 1 base from V and 7 bases from J, with 11 bases in between. This CDR3 is CASSQVLLEQPQHF. The CDR3 nucleotides are TGCGCCAGCAGCCAAGTTCTCCTGGAGCAGCCCCAGCATTTT.

The V gene is TRBV29-1, the J gene TRBJ2-3, with 11 bases fitting TRBD2. From germline, CDR1 is SQVTM and CDR2 ANQGSEA. Losses at the gene ends were 7 bases for V and 1 base for J; bases not matched to a gene: 4. The CDR3 has 14 amino acids. CDR3 region: CSAIAGGRTDTQYF. The CDR3 nucleotides read TGCAGCGCCATAGCGGGGGGGCGCACAGATACGCAGTATTTT.

Notes on this clone: At one of its ends the junction is not consistent with the germline gene, which may arise from a read error. The chain joins TRBV7-9 to TRBJ1-1; D gene unclear. From germline, CDR1 is SEHNR and CDR2 FQNEAQ (reference sequence). This CDR3 contains 11 residues. The CDR3 DNA sequence: TGTTCCAGCAGCTTGGAGTCCCCAGCTTTCTTT. Translation gives CSSSLESPAFF.

V usage is TRBV7-9 and J usage is TRBJ2-3; 11 bases agree with TRBD2. This CDR3 is 15 amino acids long. V lost 1 base, J lost 5 bases, and 2 bases stayed unmatched. CDR1 is SEHNR, CDR2 FQNEAQ, per germline (reference sequence). The CDR3 loop is CASSLGLAGGDTQYF. DNA of the CDR3: TGTGCCAGCAGCTTAGGGCTAGCGGGGGGAGATACGCAGTATTTT. Full variable domain (remainder filled in from reference TRBV7-9 and TRBJ2-3): DTGVSQNPRHKITKRGQNVTFRCDPISEHNRLYWYRQTLGQGPEFLTYFQNEAQLEKSRLLSDRFSAERPKGSFSTLEIQRTEQGDSAMYLCASSLGLAGGDTQYFGPGTRLTVL.

This rearrangement joins TRBV7-9 to TRBJ1-2; TRBD1 might be the D (6 bases). The CDR3 runs 12 residues. Trimming removed 3 bases from V and 6 bases from J, with 8 bases in between. The germline CDR1 and CDR2 sequences are SEHNR and FQNEAQ (reference sequence). Written as DNA, the CDR3 is TGTGCCAGCAGCTTCACAGGGAATGGCTACACCTTC. This encodes CASSFTGNGYTF.

The chain recombines TRBV7-3 with TRBJ2-3; 8 bases match TRBD2. The germline gives CDR1 SGHTA, CDR2 FQGTGA. V lost 5 bases and J lost 2; bases outside the gene matches: 9. CDR3 size: 16 residues. In DNA, the CDR3 is TGTGCCAGCAGCCCCCCCACTAGCGGATACACAGATACGCAGTATTTT. Its protein product is CASSPPTSGYTDTQYF. Full variable domain (rest looked up from reference TRBV7-3 and TRBJ2-3): GAGVSQTPSNKVTEKGKYVELRCDPISGHTALYWYRQSLGQGPEFLIYFQGTGAADDSGLPNDRFFAVRPEGSVSTLKIQRTERGDSAVYLCASSPPTSGYTDTQYFGPGTRLTVL.

V gene TRBV4-1 combines with J gene TRBJ2-3; 7 positions agree with TRBD1. The CDR3 covers 15 residues. Germline CDR1 is MGHRA and CDR2 is YSYEKL. Trimming removed 4 bases from V and 2 bases from J; junction bases left unmatched: 6. The CDR3 sequence: CASSPGQPVTDTQYF. CDR3 sequence (DNA): TGCGCCAGCAGCCCGGGACAGCCTGTCACAGATACGCAGTATTTT.

V usage is TRBV7-2 and J usage is TRBJ2-3, with D possibly TRBD2 on 7 matching bases. Trimming took off 4 bases at V and 1 base at J, with 12 bases between the two ends. Germline V gives CDR1 SGHTA, CDR2 FQGNSA. The CDR3 extends over 15 amino acids. CDR3 in DNA: TGTGCCAGCAGCTGGGGGAGGGGGGGCACAGATACGCAGTATTTT. It yields the protein CASSWGRGGTDTQYF.

This clone came up once. V gene TRBV7-6 combines with J gene TRBJ2-2; the match to TRBD2 covers 8 bases. The length of the CDR3 is 16 residues. The germline V gene has CDR1 SGHVS and CDR2 FNYEAQ. Trimming cost V 5 bases and J 3 bases; bases outside gene matches: 8. The CDR3 spells CASSPGGGGYTGELFF. DNA of the CDR3: TGTGCCAGCAGCCCCGGGGGGGGTGGCTACACCGGGGAGCTGTTTTTT.

This sequence joins TRBV6-5 and TRBJ2-5; D remains ambiguous. Germline CDR1 reads MNHEY; CDR2 reads SVGAGI. V gave up 0 bases and J gave up 3 bases, with 5 bases separating them. The CDR3 has 13 amino acids. The CDR3 here is CASSYSAEETQYF. The CDR3, as DNA: TGTGCCAGCAGTTACTCAGCCGAAGAGACCCAGTACTTC.

The chain links TRBV6-4 to TRBJ2-7; 9 bases line up with TRBD2. The length of the CDR3 is 16 residues. Trimming at V came to 2 bases and at J to 6 bases, leaving 11 bases not matched to a gene. Germline V lookup: CDR1 MRHNA, CDR2 SNTAGT. The CDR3 region has the DNA TGTGCCAGCAGTGACCCCATAGCGGGGGTTCCCCTCGAGCAGTACTTC. Translating it yields CASSDPIAGVPLEQYF.